The 15 T cell receptor beta chains below all came from one sample that was sequenced in a study of regulatory T cells in long-lasting Graves disease. Indicated time point: persistent/refractory GD, antithyroid drugs over 5 years with positive TRAb. Researchers made the TCR library from RNA that was extracted from PBMCs. Arm-PCR of CDR3 regions and iRepertoire HTBI primers were used to build TCR beta libraries. TCRdb used MiXCR to reprocess the multiplex PCR reads, holding one entry per CDR3 protein. Among approximately 400,000 distinct CDR3 sequences listed, around 22% were seen once. The input for sequencing was peripheral blood mononuclear cells (PBMCs), taken when the disease was refractory, from a patient treated with antithyroid drugs. The receptors originated from a female donor with Graves disease.

This clonotype was detected ten times or more. The chain employs TRBV12-3 or TRBV12-4 and TRBJ2-5; a weak D match, TRBD1 (5 bases). The CDR3 contains 17 residues. Trimming removed 3 bases at V and 4 bases at J, with 21 bases between. The CDR3 DNA sequence: TGTGCCAGCAGTTTTATCCAGGGTGTCTTTTTTGGAGAGACCCAGTACTTC. Protein product: CASSFIQGVFFGETQYF.

This CDR3 reads CASSSTPGSASSNEQFF. The CDR3, as DNA: TGCGCCAGCAGCTCAACACCGGGATCAGCCTCTTCCAATGAGCAGTTCTTC. The rearrangement joins TRBV5-1 to TRBJ2-1; tentative D call: TRBD2 (5 bases). Between the trimmed V and J ends, which lost 3 bases and 6 bases, there was a span of 22 bases. CDR3 length: 17 amino acids. The germline V gene has CDR1 SGHRS and CDR2 YFSETQ.

This clonotype was seen a handful of times. The chain combines TRBV12-3 or TRBV12-4 with TRBJ1-3, with D unresolved. V was pared by 5 bases and J by 2 bases, with 7 bases between. The CDR3 sequence is 13 residues long. The CDR3 here is CASSKRTGNTIYF. The CDR3, as DNA: TGTGCCAGCAGTAAAAGAACTGGAAACACCATATATTTT.

Only a few counts were recorded for this clonotype. The chain carries TRBV6-1 and TRBJ2-7, with a weak D call TRBD1 (6 bases). The germline gives CDR1 MNHNS, CDR2 SASEGT. The CDR3 is 14 amino acids. The V gene lost 6 bases and the J gene lost 3 bases, with 15 bases spanning the gap. CDR3 region: CASRLDSLDYEQYF. The DNA for the CDR3 is TGTGCCAGCAGGCTGGACAGCCTGGACTACGAGCAGTACTTC.

This clonotype was counted ten times or more. The chain is built from TRBV12-3 or TRBV12-4 and TRBJ2-7; possibly TRBD1 for D (5 bases). The CDR3 totals 13 residues. V lost 6 bases and J lost 3, with 12 bases in between. CDR3 DNA: TGTGCCAGCAGCCCTTCGACAGTCTACGAGCAGTACTTC. Encoded protein: CASSPSTVYEQYF.

The rearrangement uses TRBV7-9 and TRBJ2-7, with D unclear. This CDR3 has 18 amino acids. The V end was cut by 0 bases, the J end by 0 bases, with 18 bases between. Looked up from germline, CDR1 is SEHNR and CDR2 is FQNEAQ (reference sequence). Here the CDR3 DNA reads TGTGCCAGCAGCTTAGCGCCTATCGGACGGACGAGCTCCTACGAGCAGTACTTC. It specifies CASSLAPIGRTSSYEQYF.

This clonotype has a count of ten or more. V is TRBV2 and J is TRBJ2-7, with D possibly TRBD2 on 5 matching bases. The CDR3 spans 14 residues. Germline CDR1 SNHLY, CDR2 FYNNEI. V was trimmed by 2 bases and J by 3 bases, leaving 11 bases between them. In DNA, the CDR3 is TGTGCCAGCAGTGAACGCGAACGGGGCTACGAGCAGTACTTC. It encodes CASSERERGYEQYF.

The chain uses TRBV5-1 and TRBJ2-7; 9 bases agree with TRBD1. The CDR3 sequence is 16 residues long. CDR1 SGHRS and CDR2 YFSETQ come from the germline V gene. V dropped 7 bases and J dropped 1; count of bases not matched to a gene: 12. CDR3 amino acids: CASGRKTGGDSYEQYF. In DNA form, the CDR3 reads TGCGCCAGCGGGAGAAAAACAGGGGGCGATTCCTACGAGCAGTACTTC.

This clonotype was picked up a small number of times. One end of the junction fails to match germline, which may point to a read error. The rearrangement uses TRBV6-1 and TRBJ2-1; possible D gene TRBD2, 5 bases. CDR1 and CDR2 (germline): MNHNS, SASEGT. The CDR3 is 12 residues long. CDR3 in amino acids: CASRGRVDPVSF. In nucleotides, the CDR3 is TGTGCCAGCAGGGGGAGAGTGGACCCTGTCAGCTTC.

Remarks on this clonotype: A read error may explain this, as a much larger clone is one base away. V and J are TRBV12-5 and TRBJ1-2; D unresolved. V lost 3 bases and J lost 0, with 14 bases in between. The CDR3 consists of 16 residues. The germline gives CDR1 LGHNT, CDR2 FRNRAP. DNA of the CDR3: TGTGCTAGTGGTTTAGTTTTGTCAGCCTCTAACTATGGCTACACCTTC. This gives the protein CASGLVLSASNYGYTF.

The J gene is TRBJ1-2, the V gene TRBV2; 7 nucleotides agree with TRBD1. This CDR3 is built from 13 residues. Germline V lookup: CDR1 SNHLY, CDR2 FYNNEI. V lost 7 bases to trimming and J lost 10 bases; unmatched junction nucleotides: 12. The CDR3 DNA is TGTGCCAGCACCAGACGGGACAGCCAGGTCTACACCTTC. Protein: CASTRRDSQVYTF.

This clonotype was detected many times. V usage is TRBV28 and J usage is TRBJ2-7; a possible D gene is TRBD2 (5 bases). This CDR3 is built from 12 residues. CDR1 MDHEN and CDR2 SYDVKM come from the germline V gene. The ends were cut back, 8 bases at V and 6 bases at J, with 14 bases in the middle. The CDR3 loop reads CASAGYAGEQYF. The CDR3 coding sequence is TGTGCCAGCGCAGGTTATGCGGGCGAGCAGTACTTC. Supplemented by reference TRBV28 and TRBJ2-7, the full variable domain reads DVKVTQSSRYLVKRTGEKVFLECVQDMDHENMFWYRQDPGLGLRLIYFSYDVKMKEKGDIPEGYSVSREKKERFSLILESASTNQTSMYLCASAGYAGEQYFGPGTRLTVT.

A few counts support this clonotype. This chain uses TRBV30 with TRBJ2-5, with 10 bases that match TRBD1. The CDR3 is 15 amino acids. CDR1 is GTSNPN and CDR2 is SVGIG in the germline V gene (reference sequence). With 5 bases clipped from V and 2 bases from J, the junction kept 8 bases outside the gene matches. The CDR3 spells CAWDTGTGAQETQYF. In DNA form, the CDR3 reads TGTGCCTGGGATACCGGGACAGGGGCGCAAGAGACCCAGTACTTC.

This clonotype was recorded once. The chain joins TRBV20-1 to TRBJ2-3, with TRBD2 as a possible D gene (5 bases). Trimming removed 7 bases at V and 6 bases at J, with 17 bases between. CDR1 and CDR2 from the germline V gene are DFQATT and SNEGSKA (reference sequence). The CDR3 contains 13 residues. This CDR3 is CSESTARGDTQYF. The CDR3 coding sequence is TGCAGTGAGTCCACAGCCCGAGGGGATACGCAGTATTTT.

The chain carries TRBV29-1 and TRBJ2-7; TRBD2 might be the D (5 bases). There are 16 residues in the CDR3. V lost 2 bases, J lost 1 base, and 18 bases lay in between. Germline CDR1 SQVTM, CDR2 ANQGSEA. As DNA, the CDR3 is TGCAGCGTTGAATCCCCGAGGAGAAGCGGTTCCTACGAGCAGTACTTC. Its protein product is CSVESPRRSGSYEQYF.